The clone carrying this T cell receptor beta chain was seen only once. Antigen: not known. The method was immunoSEQ multiplex PCR; TCRdb's version includes in-frame clones alone and lacks a portion of them. Of around 2,000,000 clones detected, roughly 91% appear once; the ten largest clones hold roughly 1.7%. The sample originates from a study of shared clonotypes between healthy human individuals. Study-wide results and caveats: Rarefaction indicated that sorted-subset sequencing remained incomplete although depth was large.

Terminally differentiated effector memory CD45RA+ cells were excluded by CCR7 positive selection of CD45RO-negative cells. Germline lookup yields CDR1 SGHVS and CDR2 FQNEAQ. The CDR3 covers 14 residues. V shed 4 bases and J 3 bases; nucleotides not matched to a gene: 4. The rearrangement uses TRBV7-8 and TRBJ2-7; 9 positions agree with TRBD1. The clonotype originates from a man between 18 and 29 years old in good health. Some clones in this sample may be carry-over from other donors' samples. The sample comprised naive CD8+ T cells from PBMCs. This chain's CDR3 is CASSWGTGNYEQYF. CDR3 bases: TGTGCCAGCAGCTGGGGGACAGGGAACTACGAGCAGTACTTC.